This T cell receptor (beta chain) was recovered during a study of blood T cell repertoires in COVID-19. In the study overall: The cDNA or gDNA used as material had been derived from T cells, B-cell-depleted T cells, or PBMCs.

Clones were read by immunoSEQ multiplex PCR, and TCRdb kept only the in-frame ones, dropping some. This table has 60,000 to 75,000 clones, around 86% appearing once. In this sample, this clone turned up a few times. The V gene's germline CDR1 is SGHVS and CDR2 FQNEAQ. V was clipped by 4 bases and J by 4 bases; unmatched bases: 5. This CDR3 spans 15 amino acids. The rearrangement joins TRBV7-8 to TRBJ2-5; 11 positions match TRBD1. Sequenced input: peripheral blood. This sequence originates from a man aged 45 to 65 with active COVID-19. The CDR3, as DNA: TGTGCCAGCAGCTCTTGGACAGGGGGCGGAGAGACCCAGTACTTC. As protein: CASSSWTGGGETQYF.